Shown below are 18 T cell receptor beta chains from a single sample sequenced in a study of cytomegalovirus exposure and HLA in healthy donors. In the PCR, 60 Vbeta and 13 Jbeta primers were used. Clones were read by immunoSEQ multiplex PCR, and TCRdb kept only the in-frame ones, dropping some. The table has tens of thousands of clones, around 80% seen once. Specimen: PBMCs. The receptors shown here come from a man in his forties or fifties in good health and CMV-seronegative.

This clone was found a few times. The CDR3 is CASSLASIRGWANTEAFF. In DNA form, the CDR3 reads TGTGCCAGCAGCTTAGCGTCGATAAGGGGGTGGGCGAACACTGAAGCTTTCTTT. The rearrangement uses TRBV7-2 and TRBJ1-1, with D maybe TRBD1 (6 bases). Germline loops: CDR1 SGHTA, CDR2 FQGNSA. Trimming shortened V by 0 bases and J by 1 base, and 18 bases separated the two germline ends. The CDR3 contains 18 residues.

This clone was seen only a few times. The chain has TRBV19 and TRBJ1-5; no clear D. Trimming took off 4 bases at V and 9 bases at J, with 13 bases between the two ends. CDR1 is LNHDA, CDR2 SQIVND, per germline (reference sequence). The CDR3 loop spans 13 amino acids. CDR3 bases: TGTGCCAGTAGTACCGGAGGAGGATTGCCCCAGCATTTT. Its translation is CASSTGGGLPQHF.

The V and J genes are TRBV7-8 and TRBJ2-1; D not certain. The V and J ends lost 4 bases and 6 bases respectively, with 7 bases between them. Germline V gene sequence: CDR1 SGHVS, CDR2 FQNEAQ. The length of the CDR3 is 12 residues. In nucleotides, the CDR3 is TGTGCCAGCAGCTCTCTAAGCAATGAGCAGTTCTTC. Its translation: CASSSLSNEQFF.

Here the CDR3 DNA reads TGCGCCAGCAGCTTAACAAGGGGCCCTACGAACACCGGGGAGCTGTTTTTT. It translates to CASSLTRGPTNTGELFF. V is TRBV5-1 and J is TRBJ2-2; the D gene is possibly TRBD1 (5 bases). The CDR3 is 17 amino acids. The V end lost 2 bases, the J end lost 0 bases, and 14 bases lay between the germline ends. Germline V CDR1 and CDR2: SGHRS, YFSETQ.

The V gene is TRBV2, the J gene TRBJ1-4; 7 nucleotides agree with TRBD1. CDR1 and CDR2 from the germline V gene are SNHLY and FYNNEI. The CDR3 spans 12 residues. The V segment lost 3 bases and the J segment 10 bases; nucleotides outside the gene matches: 2. CDR3 sequence reads: CASSDRQGKLFF. CDR3 nucleotide sequence: TGTGCCAGCAGTGACCGACAGGGAAAACTGTTTTTT.

The V and J genes are TRBV4-2 and TRBJ2-7, with 9 bases that match TRBD1. V lost 4 bases to trimming and J lost 6 bases; unmatched junction nucleotides: 7. The germline gives CDR1 LGHNA, CDR2 YNFKEQ. The CDR3 has 14 residues. In DNA form, the CDR3 reads TGTGCCAGCAGCCCCCGGACAGGGGTTTCCGAGCAGTACTTC. Protein sequence: CASSPRTGVSEQYF.

The CDR3 loop is CASSQAYGATNEKLFF. CDR3 nucleotides: TGCGCCAGCAGCCAAGCCTACGGTGCAACTAATGAAAAACTGTTTTTT. This chain uses TRBV4-1 with TRBJ1-4, with D hard to call. Germline V gives CDR1 MGHRA, CDR2 YSYEKL. This CDR3 comprises 16 residues. V lost 1 base, J lost 0 bases, and 9 bases lay in between.

CDR3 protein: CASSLDPPSTDGGTEAFF. Written as DNA, the CDR3 is TGTGCCAGCAGCTTGGACCCCCCCTCTACAGATGGTGGCACTGAAGCTTTCTTT. This chain connects TRBV5-5 to TRBJ1-1, with D unclear. V lost 0 bases and J 4 bases, leaving 22 bases between the germline ends. This CDR3 comprises 18 residues. Germline assignment: CDR1 SGHKS and CDR2 YYEKEE (reference sequence).

This clone has only a few counts. J is TRBJ2-7 and V is TRBV5-1; tentatively, D is TRBD1 (6 bases). Germline V lookup: CDR1 SGHRS, CDR2 YFSETQ. V lost 1 base to trimming and J lost 3 bases, with 11 bases between them. This CDR3 is built from 14 residues. The CDR3 sequence is CASSLTGSHYEQYF. The CDR3 DNA follows: TGCGCCAGCAGCTTGACAGGGTCTCACTACGAGCAGTACTTC.

This rearrangement joins TRBV2 to TRBJ2-7; possibly TRBD2 for D (7 bases). Germline values: CDR1 SNHLY, CDR2 FYNNEI. Trimming stripped 4 bases from V and 7 bases from J, with 17 bases between. This CDR3 contains 14 residues. The CDR3 DNA reads as TGTGCCAGCAGTGGAAGAGGGGGGGTGGCTGAGCAGTACTTC. Its protein is CASSGRGGVAEQYF.

The rearrangement joins TRBV28 to TRBJ2-7, with TRBD2 identical over 8 bases. V shed 2 bases, J shed 4 bases, and the junction held 10 bases outside the gene matches. The CDR3 totals 16 residues. In germline, CDR1 is MDHEN, CDR2 SYDVKM. The CDR3 region is CASSLRPGLGTYEQYF. For the CDR3, the DNA is TGTGCCAGCAGTTTAAGGCCGGGACTAGGTACGTACGAGCAGTACTTC. The full variable domain, rest sourced from reference TRBV28 and TRBJ2-7, is DVKVTQSSRYLVKRTGEKVFLECVQDMDHENMFWYRQDPGLGLRLIYFSYDVKMKEKGDIPEGYSVSREKKERFSLILESASTNQTSMYLCASSLRPGLGTYEQYFGPGTRLTVT.

The chain joins TRBV7-8 to TRBJ1-3; TRBD1 matches 7 bases. This CDR3 comprises 15 residues. The V and J ends lost 1 base and 2 bases, in that order; junction bases with no gene match: 2. Germline lookup yields CDR1 SGHVS and CDR2 FQNEAQ. The CDR3 loop is CASSLGQGAGNTIYF. The DNA of the CDR3 is TGTGCCAGCAGCTTAGGACAGGGCGCTGGAAACACCATATATTTT.

This chain connects TRBV7-9 to TRBJ2-7; the D gene is possibly TRBD2 (5 bases). This CDR3 has 16 amino acids. V gave up 1 base and J gave up 2 bases, with 15 bases separating them. The germline V gene has CDR1 SEHNR and CDR2 FQNEAQ (reference sequence). CDR3 in amino acids: CASSLVDGLGTYEQYF. The CDR3 DNA sequence: TGTGCCAGCAGCTTAGTAGACGGGCTCGGGACCTACGAGCAGTACTTC.

The chain recombines TRBV6-1 with TRBJ2-7, with 10 bases fitting TRBD1. V gave up 1 base and J gave up 4 bases; unmatched junction bases: 4. CDR3 size: 15 residues. In germline, CDR1 is MNHNS, CDR2 SASEGT. Here the CDR3 DNA reads TGTGCCAGCAGTGAAGTAGCGGGACAGGGGTACGAGCAGTACTTC. Translated, it gives CASSEVAGQGYEQYF.

The gene calls are TRBV6-1 and TRBJ1-1, with 7 bases fitting TRBD1. Trimming at V came to 7 bases and at J to 1 base, leaving 9 bases not matched to a gene. This CDR3 comprises 15 residues. Per the germline V gene, CDR1 is MNHNS and CDR2 is SASEGT. For the CDR3, the DNA is TGTGCCAGCAAGGATCGACAGGGAAAGAACACTGAAGCTTTCTTT. Encoded protein: CASKDRQGKNTEAFF.

V gene TRBV6-6 combines with J gene TRBJ2-7; unclear D gene. V was shortened by 6 bases and J by 3 bases, with 6 bases between the two germline ends. Germline V gene data show CDR1 as MNHNY and CDR2 as SVGAGI (reference sequence). The CDR3 is 11 amino acids. The CDR3: CASSLFYEQYF. CDR3 nucleotide sequence: TGTGCCAGCAGCCTCTTCTACGAGCAGTACTTC.

The CDR3 sequence: CASSQDVQGATNEKLFF. The CDR3 DNA reads as TGCGCCAGCAGCCAAGATGTTCAGGGGGCAACTAATGAAAAACTGTTTTTT. The chain couples TRBV4-1 to TRBJ1-4, with TRBD1 matching 7 bases. CDR1 is MGHRA and CDR2 is YSYEKL in the germline V gene. Trimming cost V 0 bases and J 0 bases; bases outside gene matches: 4. CDR3 length: 17 amino acids.

The chain is built from TRBV28 and TRBJ2-7; TRBD2 matches 13 bases. J gave up 4 bases and V 5 bases, and 5 bases lay outside the gene matches. Germline V gives CDR1 MDHEN, CDR2 SYDVKM. This CDR3 region has 15 residues. CDR3 DNA sequence: TGTGCCAGCAGTAAAGGACTAGCGGGAGTTTACGAGCAGTACTTC. Translating gives CASSKGLAGVYEQYF.